These T cell receptor beta chains were read from a single sample in a study of early stage breast cancer tumors. Method: immunoSEQ multiplex PCR; TCRdb's copy keeps in-frame clones and lacks some. The sample lists roughly 57,000 clones; around 90% were seen once. Sequencing was done on a sample of blood. The receptors come from a person in their 70s with breast cancer. CDR3s include the opening cysteine and the closing phenylalanine or tryptophan. D genes are given only for firm matches. Clone sizes are given selectively: once, few, many, or a class where the clone is expanded.

cdr3_length	d_call	v_call	clone_size	j_call	cdr3_aa	cdr3_nt
15	TRBD1	TRBV19	once	TRBJ2-7	CASSLPRTGFYEQYF	TGTGCCAGTAGTCTTCCGAGGACAGGTTTCTACGAGCAGTACTTC
14	-	TRBV6-1	-	TRBJ1-2	CATTTGGRSGGYTF	TGTGCCACTACCACGGGGGGCCGGTCGGGTGGCTACACCTTC
14	TRBD1	TRBV6-5	-	TRBJ1-2	CASSEGTGRGGYTF	TGTGCCAGCAGTGAAGGGACAGGGAGGGGGGGCTACACCTTC
15	TRBD1	TRBV6-5	few	TRBJ1-5	CASSRGQGANQPQHF	TGTGCCAGCAGCCGTGGACAGGGGGCAAATCAGCCCCAGCATTTT
13	-	TRBV7-2	-	TRBJ2-7	CASSLTGAYEQYF	TGTGCCAGCAGCTTAACGGGTGCCTACGAGCAGTACTTC
17	-	TRBV5-8	-	TRBJ1-1	CASSLMRSSNMNTEAFF	TGTGCCAGCAGCTTGATGAGGTCATCCAACATGAACACTGAAGCTTTCTTT
14	TRBD1	TRBV5-1	-	TRBJ1-5	CASSLTGGIQPQHF	TGCGCCAGCAGCTTGACAGGGGGCATACAGCCCCAGCATTTT
14	-	TRBV18	-	TRBJ1-1	CASSPSTGNTEAFF	TGTGCCAGCTCACCGTCAACAGGGAACACTGAAGCTTTCTTT
15	-	TRBV5-1	-	TRBJ1-2	CASSPREGIAYGYTF	TGCGCCAGCAGCCCCCGGGAGGGGATTGCCTATGGCTACACCTTC
15	-	TRBV7-2	-	TRBJ1-1	CASSAQWGEATEAFF	TGTGCCAGCAGCGCGCAGTGGGGGGAGGCCACTGAAGCTTTCTTT
14	TRBD1	TRBV9	once	TRBJ1-5	CASSRQGGNQPQHF	TGTGCCAGCAGTCGACAGGGAGGCAATCAGCCCCAGCATTTT
15	-	TRBV5-4	-	TRBJ2-2	CASSSGQANTGELFF	TGTGCCAGCAGCTCCGGACAAGCGAACACCGGGGAGCTGTTTTTT
13	-	TRBV30	-	TRBJ2-1	CAWSAGAYNEQFF	TGTGCCTGGAGTGCAGGGGCCTACAATGAGCAGTTCTTC
15	TRBD1	TRBV6-5	-	TRBJ1-2	CASSPRDRSNYGYTF	TGTGCCAGCAGTCCCAGGGACAGGTCAAACTATGGCTACACCTTC
14	TRBD1	TRBV30	-	TRBJ2-7	CAWSAGQGADEQYF	TGTGCCTGGAGTGCAGGACAGGGGGCGGACGAGCAGTACTTC
13	-	TRBV28	-	TRBJ2-7	CASILKGAYEQYF	TGTGCCAGCATCCTCAAAGGGGCCTACGAGCAGTACTTC
13	-	TRBV7-3	few	TRBJ2-3	CASSRTSADTQYF	TGTGCCAGCAGCCGTACTAGTGCAGATACGCAGTATTTT
19	TRBD2	TRBV5-1	-	TRBJ2-2	CASSLILRTRGENTGELFF	TGCGCCAGCAGCTTGATCTTAAGGACGCGGGGGGAGAACACCGGGGAGCTGTTTTTT
17	TRBD2	TRBV10-3	-	TRBJ2-2	CASQGLAGGPNTGELFF	TGTGCCTCCCAGGGGCTAGCGGGAGGGCCTAACACCGGGGAGCTGTTTTTT
16	-	TRBV5-4	-	TRBJ2-5	CASSLAGVGGIETQYF	TGTGCCAGCAGCTTGGCCGGGGTAGGAGGGATAGAGACCCAGTACTTC